This TCR beta chain was recorded in a study of T cell responses to AZD1222 COVID-19 vaccine. Points from the study as a whole: Baseline antibody screening turned up just six or seven seropositive AZD1222 recipients. Repertoires were obtained solely post-peak T cell response. A mostly white British donor set with more females was recruited, and clonal diversity was possibly underestimated. Epitopes outside B.1.351 and B.1.1.7 mutated regions reportedly drew nearly half of spike TCRs.

V was trimmed by 6 bases and J by 0 bases, leaving 15 bases between them. The germline gives CDR1 KGHSH, CDR2 LQKENI. The CDR3 consists of 15 residues. In the case of this clone: Antigen: not known.

Repertoires were generated with immunoSEQ multiplex PCR, while TCRdb's copy carries only in-frame clones and drops some. The sample lists 150,000 or so clones, around 94% occurring once. Sequenced here: peripheral blood, sampled 28 days after the second AZD1222 dose. The chain links TRBV18 to TRBJ2-7, with a tentative D call TRBD2 (5 bases). This sequence was found in an adult who received the AZD1222 COVID-19 vaccine. Written as DNA, the CDR3 is TGTGCCAGCTCCATAGGCGACCTAGCCTCCTACGAGCAGTACTTC. It specifies CASSIGDLASYEQYF.